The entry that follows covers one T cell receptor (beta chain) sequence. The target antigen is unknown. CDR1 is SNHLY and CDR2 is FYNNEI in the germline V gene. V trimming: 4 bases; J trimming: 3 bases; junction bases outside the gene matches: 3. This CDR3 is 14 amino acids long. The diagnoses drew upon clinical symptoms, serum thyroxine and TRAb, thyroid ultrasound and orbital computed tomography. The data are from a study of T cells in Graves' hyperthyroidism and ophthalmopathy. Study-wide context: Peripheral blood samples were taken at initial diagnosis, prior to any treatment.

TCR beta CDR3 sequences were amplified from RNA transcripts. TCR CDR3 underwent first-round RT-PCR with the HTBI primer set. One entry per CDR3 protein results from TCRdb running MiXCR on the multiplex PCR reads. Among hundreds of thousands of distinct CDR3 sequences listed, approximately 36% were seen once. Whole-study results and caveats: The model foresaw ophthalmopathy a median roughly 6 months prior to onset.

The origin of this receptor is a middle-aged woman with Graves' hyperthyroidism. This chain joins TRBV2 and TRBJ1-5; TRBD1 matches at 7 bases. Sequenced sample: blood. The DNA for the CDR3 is TGTGCCAGCAGTGTAGACAGGGACAATCAGCCCCAGCATTTT. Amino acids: CASSVDRDNQPQHF.